These T cell receptor beta chains were read from a single sample in a study of OX40 agonist ivuxolimab in advanced cancers. The protocol was immunoSEQ multiplex PCR, while the TCRdb copy is restricted to in-frame clones and leaves out a portion. The table lists some 86,000 clones, around 84% of them singletons. Sequencing used CD4+ or CD8+ T cells sorted from blood, obtained in a trial of the OX40 agonist ivuxolimab. These receptors were taken from an adult with an advanced solid tumor such as melanoma, head and neck, liver or kidney cancer. Each CDR3 is given with its conserved first and last residue. A D gene is named only where the DNA matches it firmly. Size is omitted from some rows. Given values are once, few, many or a class for expanded clones.

size | J | D | V | DNA | CDR3
NA | TRBJ2-3 | NA | TRBV4-1 | TGCGCCAGCAGCCAAACGGGGGGCTCGGGACGCACAGATACGCAGTATTTT | CASSQTGGSGRTDTQYF
NA | TRBJ2-1 | NA | TRBV5-1 | TGCGCCAGCAGCTCCGCCGGGGGGACAGCGGGGGACCCGAACAATGAGCAGTTCTTC | CASSSAGGTAGDPNNEQFF
NA | TRBJ1-3 | NA | TRBV6-1 | TGTGCCAGCAGTGACTACCTCCTCTCTGGAAACACCATATATTTT | CASSDYLLSGNTIYF
NA | TRBJ2-7 | NA | TRBV12-5 | TGTGCTAGTAGCGGGGACACCTACGAGCAGTACTTC | CASSGDTYEQYF
NA | TRBJ2-1 | NA | TRBV6-1 | TGTGCCACCAGGACGGACTCCTACAATGAGCAGTTCTTC | CATRTDSYNEQFF
NA | TRBJ1-2 | NA | TRBV6-5 | TGTGCCAGCAGCCAGGGGAGCGGCTACACCTTC | CASSQGSGYTF
NA | TRBJ1-2 | TRBD1 | TRBV7-2 | TGTGCCAGCAGCGCCGGGACAGGCTATGGCTACACCTTC | CASSAGTGYGYTF
NA | TRBJ2-5 | NA | TRBV30 | TGTGCCTGGAGTGAAGGTACCGGGACCCAGTACTTC | CAWSEGTGTQYF
NA | TRBJ1-4 | TRBD1 | TRBV12-5 | TGTGCTAGTGGTTTGGTTTTACAGGGGTACAATAATGAAAAACTGTTTTTT | CASGLVLQGYNNEKLFF
NA | TRBJ1-5 | NA | TRBV6-5 | TGTGCCAGCAGCGAAAGGGGCCCTCTTTCGCCCCAGCATTTT | CASSERGPLSPQHF
NA | TRBJ1-1 | NA | TRBV10-3 | TGTGCCATCAGTGACCAAGGGAACACTGAAGCTTTCTTT | CAISDQGNTEAFF
NA | TRBJ1-3 | NA | TRBV6-6 | TGTGCCAGCAGCTACGGCCCTTCTGGAAACACCATATATTTT | CASSYGPSGNTIYF
once | TRBJ1-1 | NA | TRBV29-1 | TGCAGCGTTAATCGACAGGTGATGAACACTGAAGCTTTCTTT | CSVNRQVMNTEAFF
NA | TRBJ1-2 | NA | TRBV30 | TGTGCCTGGAGTGTAAATGACGGGGGTAACTATGGCTACACCTTC | CAWSVNDGGNYGYTF
NA | TRBJ2-1 | NA | TRBV7-9 | TGTGCCAGCAGAGGGGGGAGCGGTAAAGATCTCAGCAATGAGCAGTTCTTC | CASRGGSGKDLSNEQFF
NA | TRBJ2-7 | NA | TRBV2 | TGTGCCAGCAGTGAAGCCCTACGACAGAGACCTTACGAGCAGTACTTC | CASSEALRQRPYEQYF
NA | TRBJ2-7 | NA | TRBV2 | TGTGCCAGCAGTGAAGTGGACAGTTACGAGCAGTACTTC | CASSEVDSYEQYF
few | TRBJ2-3 | NA | TRBV19 | TGTGCCAGTAGTATAGATCGCCGCAGGAAGACAACAGATACGCAGTATTTT | CASSIDRRRKTTDTQYF
NA | TRBJ2-7 | NA | TRBV9 | TGTGCCAGCAGCGTAGGGCAGAGCTCCTACGAGCAGTACTTC | CASSVGQSSYEQYF
NA | TRBJ2-5 | NA | TRBV7-7 | TGTGCTAGCAGCTTAGGGGCAGGGGGGGTCGGCCAAGAGACCCAGTACTTC | CASSLGAGGVGQETQYF
NA | TRBJ2-5 | TRBD2 | TRBV30 | TGTGCCTGGAGTGTATGGGGGGGGGTAAAGCAAGAGACCCAGTACTTC | CAWSVWGGVKQETQYF
NA | TRBJ1-1 | NA | TRBV6-1 | TGTGCCAGCAGTGAACCCGGTTGGGTGACAGCGGAAGCTTTCTTT | CASSEPGWVTAEAFF
NA | TRBJ1-5 | NA | TRBV6-4 | TGTGCCAGCAGTGACTCTAAACTATTATTTACCAAAGAGAAATGGAGATTCCAGCCCCAGCATTTT | CASSDSKLLFTKEKWRFQPQHF
NA | TRBJ1-2 | NA | TRBV7-2 | TGTGCCAGCAGCTTAGAGTACCAGCGCAGGAACTATGGCTACACCTTC | CASSLEYQRRNYGYTF
NA | TRBJ1-5 | NA | TRBV27 | TGTGCCAGCAGTTTAGGGGATAGCAATCAGCCCCAGCATTTT | CASSLGDSNQPQHF
NA | TRBJ1-1 | NA | TRBV11-2 | TGTGCCAGCAGCTTAGTGGGGGCCACTGAAGCTTTCTTT | CASSLVGATEAFF
NA | TRBJ1-6 | NA | TRBV6-6 | TGTGCCAGCAGTTACTTGTCCGGGAGTAATTCACCCCTCCACTTT | CASSYLSGSNSPLHF
NA | TRBJ2-3 | NA | TRBV11-3 | TGTGCCAGCGGTTATTCGGGACAAAGCACAGATACGCAGTATTTT | CASGYSGQSTDTQYF
NA | TRBJ2-7 | TRBD1 | TRBV6-6 | TGTGCCAGCAGTCCCGGGACAGGGCGATACGAGCAGTACTTC | CASSPGTGRYEQYF
NA | TRBJ1-1 | NA | TRBV7-8 | TGTGCCAGCCAGATCATGAGGGGCACTGAAGCTTTCTTT | CASQIMRGTEAFF
NA | TRBJ2-3 | TRBD2 | TRBV9 | TGTGCCAGCAGCGAAAACCGGCGGGAGTACACAGATACGCAGTATTTT | CASSENRREYTDTQYF
medium-sized | TRBJ1-2 | NA | TRBV15 | TGTGCCACCAGCAGAGTGGGCAACTATGGCTACACCTTC | CATSRVGNYGYTF
NA | TRBJ2-2 | NA | TRBV4-1 | TGCGCCAGCAGCCAAGACGGCTACCAAAACACCGGGGAGCTGTTTTTT | CASSQDGYQNTGELFF
once | TRBJ2-3 | TRBD2 | TRBV10-1 | TGCGCCAGCAGTGCACTAGCGGGGGGCACAGATACGCAGTATTTT | CASSALAGGTDTQYF
NA | TRBJ2-7 | TRBD1 | TRBV4-2 | TGTGCCAGCAGCCAAGATTTCGGGACAGGGGACTCCTACGAGCAGTACTTC | CASSQDFGTGDSYEQYF
NA | TRBJ2-6 | NA | TRBV5-1 | TGCGCCAGCAGCTTGGGGTCAGGTACCTCTGGGGCCAACGTCCTGACTTTC | CASSLGSGTSGANVLTF
NA | TRBJ1-5 | NA | TRBV2 | TGTGCCAGCAGCCGTCTACTGGGCAATCAGCCCCAGCATTTT | CASSRLLGNQPQHF
NA | TRBJ2-3 | NA | TRBV18 | TGTGCCAGCTCACCGTTCCAGAGCGGCTCAGATACGCAGTATTTT | CASSPFQSGSDTQYF
NA | TRBJ2-3 | NA | TRBV6-5 | TGTGCCAGCAGTTACTCGACTAGTGGGACAGATACGCAGTATTTT | CASSYSTSGTDTQYF
NA | TRBJ1-2 | NA | TRBV6-5 | TGTGCCAGCAGTTCTTTTGGGACGGCAAATGGCTACACCTTC | CASSSFGTANGYTF
NA | TRBJ1-1 | NA | TRBV19 | TGTGCCAGTAGTATCTTGGGTCAGCAGAACACTGAAGCTTTCTTT | CASSILGQQNTEAFF